One and the same sample provided the 14 T cell receptor beta chains below, sequenced in a study of blood T cell repertoires in COVID-19. Sequencing was performed with immunoSEQ multiplex PCR; in TCRdb, only in-frame clones are kept and a portion is missing. The profile shows roughly 200,000 clones, around four fifths of them singletons. The material sequenced was peripheral blood. The origin of the receptors is a human donor in a cohort sampled during active COVID-19.

The chain couples TRBV7-8 to TRBJ2-5; TRBD1 aligns across 7 bases. This CDR3 is built from 17 residues. The germline V gene has CDR1 SGHVS and CDR2 FQNEAQ. J was trimmed by 7 bases and V by 3 bases; bases with no gene match: 17. The CDR3 sequence is CASSFSRPGGRWVTQYF. DNA for the CDR3: TGTGCCAGCAGCTTTTCCCGACCAGGGGGTCGATGGGTGACCCAGTACTTC.

The V gene is TRBV6-5, the J gene TRBJ1-1; perhaps TRBD1 as D (5 bases). V dropped 2 bases and J dropped 2 bases, with 9 bases sitting between them. CDR3 length equals 14 residues. The V gene's germline CDR1 is MNHEY and CDR2 SVGAGI. The chain's CDR3 is CASSYRGANTEAFF. The CDR3 coding sequence is TGTGCCAGCAGTTACCGTGGGGCTAACACTGAAGCTTTCTTT.

The V and J genes are TRBV7-9 and TRBJ2-2, with TRBD1 matching over 9 bases. Germline CDR1 SEHNR, CDR2 FQNEAQ (reference sequence). Trimming cost V 5 bases and J 5 bases; bases outside gene matches: 9. This CDR3 spans 16 amino acids. CDR3 sequence (DNA): TGTGCCAGCAGCCCCAAACTCGGACAGGGGACCGGGGAGCTGTTTTTT. Residues: CASSPKLGQGTGELFF.

This clone turned up a few times. The chain recombines TRBV12-3 or TRBV12-4 with TRBJ1-5; D is unclear. Trimming removed 6 bases at V and 3 bases at J, with 9 bases between. The CDR3 consists of 13 residues. The CDR3: CASSTNYNQPQHF. The CDR3, as DNA: TGTGCCAGCAGCACAAATTACAATCAGCCCCAGCATTTT.

The rearrangement uses TRBV2 and TRBJ1-2, with 7 nucleotides matching TRBD1. Germline CDR1 and CDR2: SNHLY and FYNNEI. J gave up 4 bases and V 8 bases, and 13 bases lay outside the gene matches. The CDR3 is 15 residues long. This CDR3 reads CASSSEDRIAYGYTF. The DNA of the CDR3 is TGTGCCAGCTCCTCCGAGGACAGGATCGCCTATGGCTACACCTTC.

This clone was detected only once. CDR3 bases: TGTGCCAGTAGTATATTATACCTCCCCGGACTAGCGGACTACAATGAGCAGTTCTTC. This sequence encodes CASSILYLPGLADYNEQFF. This chain links TRBV19 with TRBJ2-1; 10 nucleotides align to TRBD2. Germline CDR1 is LNHDA and CDR2 is SQIVND (reference sequence). The ends lost 2 bases at V and 3 bases at J; junction bases unmatched: 13. This CDR3 spans 19 amino acids.

The CDR3, as DNA: TGCGCCAGCAGCCCACAACAGGGAGGGGACACTGAAGCTTTCTTT. Protein sequence: CASSPQQGGDTEAFF. The chain employs TRBV5-1 and TRBJ1-1; TRBD1 might be the D (6 bases). The CDR3 contains 15 residues. The germline V and J ends were trimmed by 4 bases and 3 bases, with 16 bases remaining between them. Germline CDR1 SGHRS, CDR2 YFSETQ.

V gene TRBV5-1 combines with J gene TRBJ2-2; D remains unclear. The CDR3 contains 17 residues. Germline CDR1 is SGHRS and CDR2 is YFSETQ. V lost 1 base and J 0 bases, leaving 13 bases between the germline ends. In DNA form, the CDR3 reads TGCGCCAGCAGCTTGTCGTCGGCGGTATCGAACACCGGGGAGCTGTTTTTT. As protein: CASSLSSAVSNTGELFF.

V gene TRBV5-5 combines with J gene TRBJ2-1, with a weak D call TRBD2 (6 bases). The germline V and J ends were trimmed by 0 bases and 2 bases, with 9 bases remaining between them. The CDR3 runs to 15 residues. Germline-derived CDR1 and CDR2 are SGHKS and YYEKEE (reference sequence). The CDR3: CASSLGGITYNEQFF. The DNA of the CDR3 is TGTGCCAGCAGCTTGGGCGGGATTACCTACAATGAGCAGTTCTTC.

CDR3 sequence: CASSYLGTYEQYV. DNA of the CDR3: TGTGCCAGCAGTTACCTAGGAACCTACGAGCAGTACGTC. The chain combines TRBV6-2 or TRBV6-3 with TRBJ2-7; D not certain. CDR3 length equals 13 residues. The germline V gene has CDR1 MNHEY and CDR2 SVGEGT. Trimming left V 2 bases short and J 2 bases short, with 7 bases between.

The chain carries TRBV4-1 and TRBJ2-6; the match to TRBD1 covers 7 bases. Per germline, CDR1 MGHRA and CDR2 YSYEKL. The CDR3 length is 20 residues. Trimming took 0 bases from V and 2 from J; bases not matched to a gene: 13. The DNA for the CDR3 is TGCGCCAGCAGCCAAGATGAGGGGGCAGGGATCCGTCCTGGGGCCAACGTCCTGACTTTC. It yields the protein CASSQDEGAGIRPGANVLTF.

The chain has TRBV25-1 and TRBJ1-5, with a weak D call TRBD1 (5 bases). The germline CDR1 and CDR2 sequences are MGHDK and SYGVNS. The CDR3 covers 15 residues. Trimming removed 3 bases at V and 6 bases at J, with 15 bases between. The CDR3, as DNA: TGTGCCAGCAGTGAGGCGGGGGTTGATACTCAGCCCCAGCATTTT. It yields the protein CASSEAGVDTQPQHF.

This chain connects TRBV6-6 to TRBJ1-6, with D possibly matching TRBD1 (6 bases). V was trimmed by 10 bases and J by 10 bases, leaving 17 bases between them. The germline CDR1 and CDR2 sequences are MNHNY and SVGAGI (reference sequence). The CDR3 is 13 residues long. The DNA of the CDR3 is TGTGCCACCCTCGGACAGTGGAACTCACCCCTCCACTTT. Protein: CATLGQWNSPLHF.

This chain joins TRBV5-1 and TRBJ2-7, with 7 bases lining up with TRBD2. Germline V gene sequence: CDR1 SGHRS, CDR2 YFSETQ. The CDR3 totals 15 residues. V dropped 4 bases and J dropped 0; count of bases not matched to a gene: 7. The CDR3 region is CASSPLGGSSYEQYF. The CDR3 DNA follows: TGCGCCAGCAGCCCACTAGGCGGGAGCTCCTACGAGCAGTACTTC.